This T cell receptor beta chain was sequenced during a study of blood T cell repertoires in COVID-19. Study-wide context: The samples span acute and convalescent COVID-19 from the United States, Italy and Spain. PBMCs, B-cell-depleted T cells, or T cells were the source of the cDNA or gDNA that made up the material.

Profiled with immunoSEQ multiplex PCR; TCRdb holds only in-frame clones, not every one. The sample records about 46,000 clones, 70% to 90% being singletons. The CDR3 sequence is 15 residues long. V gave up 3 bases and J gave up 6 bases; unmatched junction bases: 6. Per germline, CDR1 LNHDA and CDR2 SQIVND (reference sequence). The sequencing sample was made of peripheral blood. This TCR was sampled from a human donor in a cohort sampled during active COVID-19. The donor label of this sample is uncertain. The chain has TRBV19 and TRBJ2-1; 9 bases are shared with TRBD1. CDR3 amino acids: CASSIGQGLGNEQFF. The CDR3 DNA follows: TGTGCCAGTAGTATTGGACAGGGGCTTGGCAATGAGCAGTTCTTC.